The source of this T cell receptor beta chain is a study of beta chain features in type 1 diabetes. General observations from the study: TCRB CDR3s were moderately but significantly shorter in Type 1 diabetes patients in all four CD4+ subsets. TCRB repertoires of naive, central memory and Treg cells appeared more similar among patients than among healthy donors. Amplification by PCR could prefer shorter templates, with the same effect in patients and controls.

Every participating donor gave one draw, a heparinised blood sample averaging approximately 120 mL. Notes on this clone: The antigen remains unidentified.

Losses at the gene ends were 1 base for V and 8 bases for J; bases not matched to a gene: 4. Germline V CDR1 and CDR2: SGHTA, FQGTGA. The CDR3 is 15 residues long. The authors reverse transcribed all of the isolated RNA, so sequencing captured expressed TCRB transcripts. TCRdb's copy holds only in-frame clones and misses some; the assay was immunoSEQ multiplex PCR. The top ten clones hold about 0.016% of a sample with more than 250,000 clones, around 15% of them seen once. This sequence originates from a man aged 30-40 years with type 1 diabetes. The chain has TRBV7-3 and TRBJ2-1, with 11 bases fitting TRBD2. The sample comprised naive CD4+ T cells from blood. CDR3 sequence reads: CASSLIAGGPYEQFF. The CDR3 nucleotides are TGTGCCAGCAGCTTAATAGCGGGAGGGCCTTATGAGCAGTTCTTC.